One sample yielded the 32 T cell receptor beta chains listed below, sequenced in a study of blood T cell repertoires in COVID-19. TCRdb keeps only in-frame clones here, not all; method: immunoSEQ multiplex PCR. The sample records over 85,000 clones, around 90% being singletons. Material for sequencing was peripheral blood. These receptors all come from a woman in her fifties or sixties with COVID-19, enrolled during active disease.

V usage is TRBV18 and J usage is TRBJ2-1, with D perhaps matching TRBD2 (7 bases). CDR3 length: 16 residues. Trimming pared 5 bases from V and 0 bases from J, leaving 14 bases between. The V gene's germline CDR1 is KGHSH and CDR2 LQKENI. This CDR3 reads CASSAAGGPSYNEQFF. The CDR3 DNA is TGTGCCAGCTCAGCTGCCGGGGGGCCCTCCTACAATGAGCAGTTCTTC.

This chain links TRBV6-5 with TRBJ1-4; TRBD1 is a possible D gene (6 bases). V was cut by 10 bases and J by 8 bases, with 11 bases left in between. Germline-derived CDR1 and CDR2 are MNHEY and SVGAGI. This CDR3 spans 11 amino acids. The CDR3 reads CATKRGEKLFF. The CDR3 DNA sequence: TGTGCCACTAAAAGGGGGGAAAAACTGTTTTTT.

This clone occurred a few times. V is TRBV5-4 and J is TRBJ2-7, with TRBD1 identical over 7 bases. CDR1 is SGHNT and CDR2 is YYREEE in the germline V gene (reference sequence). CDR3 length: 13 amino acids. The junction had 3 bases not matched to a gene; V was cut back by 3 bases and J by 3 bases. CDR3 DNA sequence: TGTGCCAGCAGCTGGGACAGAAACTACGAGCAGTACTTC. It specifies CASSWDRNYEQYF.

The gene calls are TRBV7-9 and TRBJ2-5; D gene unclear. This CDR3 has 14 residues. Germline CDR1 SEHNR, CDR2 FQNEAQ (reference sequence). Trimming left V 6 bases short and J 2 bases short, with 13 bases between. The CDR3 DNA follows: TGTGCCAGCAGTCGTGACAAAATGCAAGAGACCCAGTACTTC. Translating gives CASSRDKMQETQYF.

The J gene is TRBJ2-5, the V gene TRBV5-4; D gene uncertain. CDR1 SGHNT and CDR2 YYREEE come from the germline V gene (reference sequence). With 0 bases removed from V and 0 bases from J, the gap between germline ends came to 6 bases. The CDR3 extends over 14 amino acids. CDR3 protein: CASSLDNYQETQYF. In nucleotides, the CDR3 is TGTGCCAGCAGCTTGGATAACTACCAAGAGACCCAGTACTTC.

The chain recombines TRBV4-1 with TRBJ2-3, with 9 bases that match TRBD2. Losses at the gene ends were 0 bases for V and 2 bases for J; bases not matched to a gene: 3. The CDR3 contains 16 residues. From germline, CDR1 is MGHRA and CDR2 YSYEKL. CDR3 in DNA: TGCGCCAGCAGCCAAGACAGCGGGGGGCTCACAGATACGCAGTATTTT. This gives the protein CASSQDSGGLTDTQYF.

Here the CDR3 reads CAWTLDRVDNSPLHF. For the CDR3, the DNA is TGTGCCTGGACCTTGGACAGGGTTGACAATTCACCCCTCCACTTT. The rearrangement links TRBV30 to TRBJ1-6, with 8 nucleotides matching TRBD1. The CDR3 length is 15 residues. J was trimmed by 7 bases and V by 4 bases; bases with no gene match: 9. The germline CDR1 and CDR2 sequences are GTSNPN and SVGIG (reference sequence).

The chain combines TRBV30 with TRBJ2-2, with a weak D call TRBD1 (6 bases). Germline CDR1 and CDR2: GTSNPN and SVGIG (reference sequence). V lost 4 bases and J 7 bases, leaving 13 bases between the germline ends. The CDR3 extends over 13 amino acids. The CDR3 DNA is TGTGCCTGGACCCTAGGGGGACACGGGGAGCTGTTTTTT. It specifies CAWTLGGHGELFF.

This clone was seen just once. The rearrangement links TRBV29-1 to TRBJ1-1; no firm D call. The V gene's germline CDR1 is SQVTM and CDR2 ANQGSEA. This CDR3 contains 13 residues. The ends were cut back, 4 bases at V and 0 bases at J, with 9 bases in the middle. CDR3 DNA: TGCAGCGTTGGACGGGTCTTGAACACTGAAGCTTTCTTT. Translated, it gives CSVGRVLNTEAFF.

V gene TRBV5-4 combines with J gene TRBJ1-4; TRBD1 matches at 9 bases. CDR3 length: 14 amino acids. After removal of 2 bases from V and 7 bases from J, the junction contained 3 bases not matched to a gene. Germline values: CDR1 SGHNT, CDR2 YYREEE (reference sequence). CDR3 sequence (DNA): TGTGCCAGCAGCTTACAGGGGGCATCTGAAAAACTGTTTTTT. Translating gives CASSLQGASEKLFF.

The gene calls are TRBV5-1 and TRBJ1-6; TRBD1 matches 7 bases. Germline CDR1 and CDR2: SGHRS and YFSETQ. Unmatched junction bases numbered 1, after V lost 0 bases and J lost 7 bases. This CDR3 has 14 amino acids. In DNA, the CDR3 is TGCGCCAGCAGCTTGGAACAGGGGAATTCACCCCTCCACTTT. This sequence encodes CASSLEQGNSPLHF.

This clone was detected a few times. The CDR3 here is CASSQGIGTGGNYGYTF. CDR3 DNA: TGTGCCAGCAGCCAAGGAATCGGGACAGGGGGCAACTATGGCTACACCTTC. The gene calls are TRBV14 and TRBJ1-2, with TRBD1 identical over 12 bases. The junction had 5 bases not matched to a gene; V was cut back by 1 base and J by 2 bases. CDR3 length equals 17 residues. Germline CDR1 and CDR2: SGHDN and FVKESK. Drawing the rest from reference TRBV14 and TRBJ1-2, the complete variable domain is EAGVTQFPSHSVIEKGQTVTLRCDPISGHDNLYWYRRVMGKEIKFLLHFVKESKQDESGMPNNRFLAERTGGTYSTLKVQPAELEDSGVYFCASSQGIGTGGNYGYTFGSGTRLTVV.

The chain uses TRBV4-1 and TRBJ2-6; D is perhaps TRBD2 (5 bases). The germline V gene has CDR1 MGHRA and CDR2 YSYEKL. V was trimmed by 4 bases and J by 6 bases, leaving 16 bases between them. The CDR3 length is 16 residues. The CDR3: CASSPGTGSMANVLTF. The CDR3 region has the DNA TGCGCCAGCAGCCCCGGTACGGGGTCGATGGCCAACGTCCTGACTTTC.

The chain links TRBV4-2 to TRBJ2-3, with TRBD2 matching 10 bases. The CDR3 is made up of 14 amino acids. From germline, CDR1 is LGHNA and CDR2 YNFKEQ. V gave up 1 base and J gave up 5 bases; unmatched junction bases: 0. The CDR3 here is CASSQGLAGDTQYF. The DNA for the CDR3 is TGTGCCAGCAGCCAAGGACTAGCGGGAGATACGCAGTATTTT.

The rearrangement uses TRBV18 and TRBJ1-4; D uncertain. The CDR3 consists of 13 residues. Between the trimmed V and J ends, which lost 2 bases and 7 bases, there was a span of 8 bases. Germline lookup yields CDR1 KGHSH and CDR2 LQKENI. The CDR3 loop is CASSPGEGEKLFF. In DNA, the CDR3 is TGTGCCAGCTCACCAGGGGAGGGTGAAAAACTGTTTTTT.

The V call is TRBV18, the J call TRBJ1-1, with D maybe TRBD1 (5 bases). Germline-derived CDR1 and CDR2 are KGHSH and LQKENI. This CDR3 contains 15 residues. V shed 3 bases and J shed 1 base, with 12 bases lying between them. CDR3 amino acids: CASSPSGGENTEAFF. As DNA, the CDR3 is TGTGCCAGCTCACCCTCGGGGGGGGAGAACACTGAAGCTTTCTTT.

J is TRBJ1-1 and V is TRBV3-1 (or the pseudogene TRBV3-2); maybe TRBD1 (6 bases). The CDR3 has 14 residues. Trimming cost V 8 bases and J 4 bases, with 17 bases left between them. Germline-derived CDR1 and CDR2 are LGHDT and YNNKEL (reference sequence). The CDR3 DNA follows: TGTGCCAGCTCCCTGGGGGGGCGCGGCACTGAAGCTTTCTTT. It translates to CASSLGGRGTEAFF.

The V and J genes are TRBV6-2 or TRBV6-3 and TRBJ2-1, with a tentative D call TRBD1 (5 bases). The germline V gene has CDR1 MNHEY and CDR2 SVGEGT. The CDR3 consists of 14 residues. V dropped 5 bases and J dropped 8 bases, with 16 bases sitting between them. CDR3: CASSADTPRYEQFF. CDR3 nucleotide sequence: TGTGCCAGCAGTGCGGACACACCGAGGTATGAGCAGTTCTTC.

The gene calls are TRBV29-1 and TRBJ2-7, with TRBD1 as a possible D gene (6 bases). The germline CDR1 and CDR2 sequences are SQVTM and ANQGSEA. This CDR3 has 12 residues. Trimming took 3 bases from V and 2 from J, leaving 8 bases between them. The CDR3 here is CSVDTGTYEQYF. Written as DNA, the CDR3 is TGCAGCGTTGATACAGGGACCTACGAGCAGTACTTC.

This clone occurred once. J is TRBJ1-6 and V is TRBV10-3; 11 bases are a match to TRBD1. The CDR3 is 17 residues long. The germline V gene encodes CDR1 ENHRY and CDR2 SYGVKD. Trimming took 0 bases from V and 7 from J; bases not matched to a gene: 5. The CDR3 DNA reads TGTGCCATCAGTGAGTCCGGACAGGGGGCCGTAAATTCACCCCTCCACTTT. Translating it yields CAISESGQGAVNSPLHF.

The chain couples TRBV4-3 to TRBJ1-5, with TRBD1 matching 8 bases. CDR3 size: 15 residues. Per germline, CDR1 LGHNA and CDR2 YSLEER. J gave up 3 bases and V 4 bases, and 5 bases lay outside the gene matches. The DNA of the CDR3 is TGCGCCAGCAGCCCAGGACAGGGCCTCAATCAGCCCCAGCATTTT. This codes for CASSPGQGLNQPQHF.

The rearrangement links TRBV7-2 to TRBJ2-7; a possible D gene is TRBD1 (6 bases). The CDR3 contains 15 residues. CDR1 and CDR2 (germline): SGHTA, FQGNSA. Trimming removed 3 bases at V and 3 bases at J, with 15 bases between. The CDR3 bases are TGTGCCAGCAGCTTGGCAATGTCAGGGGTCTACGAGCAGTACTTC. It is translated as CASSLAMSGVYEQYF.

For this clone: In the same sample, other DNA sequences code for this CDR3. V is TRBV18 and J is TRBJ2-7, with 11 bases matching TRBD1. In germline, CDR1 is KGHSH, CDR2 LQKENI. The CDR3 totals 14 residues. Trimming removed 2 bases from V and 3 bases from J; junction bases left unmatched: 0. The CDR3 DNA reads as TGTGCCAGCTCACCAGGGACAGGGGGCTACGAGCAGTACTTC. Translated, it gives CASSPGTGGYEQYF.

This clone was seen a handful of times. The V gene is TRBV28, the J gene TRBJ1-2, with TRBD1 matching 7 bases. Germline V gene sequence: CDR1 MDHEN, CDR2 SYDVKM. The CDR3 extends over 11 amino acids. The J segment lost 6 bases and the V segment lost 10 bases, leaving 5 bases of the junction unmatched. This CDR3 reads CAIQGRNGYTF. The DNA of the CDR3 is TGTGCCATACAGGGGAGGAATGGCTACACCTTC.

The rearrangement uses TRBV6-2 or TRBV6-3 and TRBJ2-7; 9 bases are a match to TRBD2. Per the germline V gene, CDR1 is MNHEY and CDR2 is SVGEGT. Trimming cost V 6 bases and J 2 bases; bases outside gene matches: 5. The CDR3 contains 14 residues. The CDR3 loop reads CASSNSGGTYEQYF. Written as DNA, the CDR3 is TGTGCCAGCAGCAATAGCGGGGGAACCTACGAGCAGTACTTC.

This chain uses TRBV29-1 with TRBJ1-2, with D maybe TRBD1 (6 bases). V lost 6 bases and J lost 6, with 14 bases in between. The CDR3 loop spans 12 amino acids. Germline-derived CDR1 and CDR2 are SQVTM and ANQGSEA. The CDR3 DNA follows: TGCAGCGTCCCGGGGGGGCCTGATGGCTACACCTTC. It specifies CSVPGGPDGYTF. The full variable domain, completed using reference TRBV29-1 and TRBJ1-2, is SAVISQKPSRDICQRGTSLTIQCQVDSQVTMMFWYRQQPGQSLTLIATANQGSEATYESGFVIDKFPISRPNLTFSTLTVSNMSPEDSSIYLCSVPGGPDGYTFGSGTRLTVV.

This clone was seen a handful of times. The genes are TRBV6-5 and TRBJ1-1; unclear D gene. Germline-derived CDR1 and CDR2 are MNHEY and SVGAGI. Trimming left V 5 bases short and J 2 bases short, with 9 bases between. The CDR3 is made up of 13 amino acids. This CDR3 reads CASSLYFNTEAFF. For the CDR3, the DNA is TGTGCCAGCAGTCTTTATTTTAACACTGAAGCTTTCTTT.

This clone was counted once. The V call is TRBV19, the J call TRBJ1-2, with 8 bases matching TRBD1. CDR1 and CDR2 from the germline V gene are LNHDA and SQIVND (reference sequence). This CDR3 spans 13 amino acids. V lost 6 bases, J lost 7 bases, and 7 bases stayed unmatched. DNA of the CDR3: TGTGCCAGTAGGGCGGACAGGGACGGTGGCTACACCTTC. Translating gives CASRADRDGGYTF.

This chain uses TRBV3-1 (or the pseudogene TRBV3-2) with TRBJ1-2; TRBD1 is a possible D gene (5 bases). CDR1 is LGHDT, CDR2 YNNKEL, per germline (reference sequence). The V end lost 1 base, the J end lost 4 bases, and 10 bases lay between the germline ends. The CDR3 has 14 residues. CDR3 nucleotides: TGTGCCAGCAGCCAAGGACAGACCACCTATGGCTACACCTTC. As protein: CASSQGQTTYGYTF.

The J gene is TRBJ2-7, the V gene TRBV7-9; D is possibly TRBD2 (6 bases). The CDR3 has 17 amino acids. V dropped 0 bases and J dropped 4 bases, with 19 bases sitting between them. In germline, CDR1 is SEHNR, CDR2 FQNEAQ (reference sequence). The CDR3 loop is CASSLAPSGGALYEQYF. CDR3 DNA sequence: TGTGCCAGCAGCTTAGCCCCATCGGGCGGGGCATTGTACGAGCAGTACTTC.

The rearrangement uses TRBV29-1 and TRBJ2-1; 9 bases line up with TRBD1. The CDR3 totals 16 residues. Germline trimming cut 3 bases from V and 4 bases from J; bases unmatched to any gene: 10. CDR1 is SQVTM and CDR2 is ANQGSEA in the germline V gene. CDR3 coding DNA: TGCAGCGTTGAGAACCCCGGACAGGGGTCATACAATGAGCAGTTCTTC. As protein: CSVENPGQGSYNEQFF.

The chain links TRBV9 to TRBJ2-7; 7 bases are a match to TRBD1. Germline V gene data show CDR1 as SGDLS and CDR2 as YYNGEE. This CDR3 comprises 15 residues. With 0 bases clipped from V and 5 bases from J, the junction kept 8 bases outside the gene matches. CDR3 bases: TGTGCCAGCAGCGTAGAACCAGGGGGAATCCACGAGCAGTACTTC. Translating it yields CASSVEPGGIHEQYF. The whole variable domain, filled in from reference TRBV9 and TRBJ2-7, reads DSGVTQTPKHLITATGQRVTLRCSPRSGDLSVYWYQQSLDQGLQFLIQYYNGEERAKGNILERFSAQQFPDLHSELNLSSLELGDSALYFCASSVEPGGIHEQYFGPGTRLTVT.